This T cell receptor beta chain comes out of a study of T-cell reconstitution after alpha-beta-depleted transplantation in children. CDR1 is SQVTM, CDR2 ANQGSEA, per germline. The CDR3 covers 13 residues. The V end lost 6 bases, the J end lost 1 base, and 12 bases lay between the germline ends. Unique molecular identifiers were built into the TCRbeta library. MiXCR, applied by TCRdb to the PCR reads, yields one record per CDR3 protein. The sample lists 900,000 or so distinct CDR3 sequences, under 20% occurring once. This clonotype has at least ten counts. No antigen is known for it. Findings and limits, study-wide: In patients about two months after transplant, alpha-beta T cells reportedly arose from several hundred expanded graft clones.

The chain couples TRBV29-1 to TRBJ2-5; tentative D call: TRBD2 (6 bases). This sequence was found in a male patient aged 10-17 years who had a stem cell transplant for acute lymphoblastic leukemia, so the T cells may come from the graft donor. This specimen consisted of PBMCs, mostly from graft donor cells, obtained 360 days after TCRalphabeta/CD19-depleted stem cell transplant. CDR3 amino acids: CSVPTGVQETQYF. CDR3 nucleotides: TGCAGCGTCCCTACGGGAGTCCAAGAGACCCAGTACTTC.